This TCR beta chain was documented in a study of blood T cells in healthy people across ages. Background on the study: When template switching was applied, about one barcoded beta molecule was captured per two T cells.

Alongside a J-beta primer mix, a sample-barcoded 5' primer served in a second PCR lasting roughly 7 to 12 cycles. Unique molecular identifiers of 12 random nucleotides labeled each cDNA. TCRdb reprocessed the 5' RACE reads with MiXCR, giving one entry per CDR3 protein. The top ten hold over 20% of the sample, which has around 900,000 distinct CDR3 sequences, roughly 51% seen once. Per the germline V gene, CDR1 is SGHDT and CDR2 is YYEEEE. CDR3 length: 16 residues. Losses at the gene ends were 0 bases for V and 7 bases for J; bases not matched to a gene: 8. Comment on this clonotype: Its target is not known.

Study results and caveats: The percentage of naive T cells correlated strongly with TCR beta diversity.

The sequence came from an older woman in good health. The chain uses TRBV5-6 and TRBJ2-1; TRBD2 matches 9 bases. Sequences were obtained from blood. This CDR3 is CASSLAEGSGRNEQFF. CDR3 nucleotide sequence: TGTGCCAGCAGCTTGGCCGAGGGTAGCGGGAGAAATGAGCAGTTCTTC.